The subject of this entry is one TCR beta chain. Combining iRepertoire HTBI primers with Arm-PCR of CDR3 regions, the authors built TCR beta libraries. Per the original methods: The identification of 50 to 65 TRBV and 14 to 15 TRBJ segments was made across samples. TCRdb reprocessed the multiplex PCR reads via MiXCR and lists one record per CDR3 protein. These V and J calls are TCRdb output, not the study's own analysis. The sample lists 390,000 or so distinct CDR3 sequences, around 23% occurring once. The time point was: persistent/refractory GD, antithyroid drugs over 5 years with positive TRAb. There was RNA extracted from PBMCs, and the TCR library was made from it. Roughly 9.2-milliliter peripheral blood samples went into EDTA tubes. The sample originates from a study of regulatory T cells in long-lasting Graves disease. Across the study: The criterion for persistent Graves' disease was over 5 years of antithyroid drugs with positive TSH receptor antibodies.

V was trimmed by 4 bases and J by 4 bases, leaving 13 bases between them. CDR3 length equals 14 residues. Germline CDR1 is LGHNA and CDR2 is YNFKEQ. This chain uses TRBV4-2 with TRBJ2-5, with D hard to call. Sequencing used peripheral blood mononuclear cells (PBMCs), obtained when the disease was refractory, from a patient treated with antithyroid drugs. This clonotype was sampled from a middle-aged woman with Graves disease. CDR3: CASSREKYTETQYF. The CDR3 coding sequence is TGTGCCAGCAGCCGAGAGAAGTATACAGAGACCCAGTACTTC.